These 22 T cell receptor beta chains were sequenced from one sample in a study of cytotoxic CD8 clonotypes in ibrutinib-treated CLL. The data were produced by immunoSEQ multiplex PCR, yet TCRdb's version contains in-frame clones alone and is incomplete. The profile shows some 140,000 clones, around 90% of them singletons. This material consisted of PBMCs, taken after 12 months of ibrutinib treatment. The origin of the receptors is a human donor with chronic lymphocytic leukemia.

The genes are TRBV2 and TRBJ2-7; either TRBD1 or TRBD2 may supply D (5 bases each). The CDR3 loop spans 16 amino acids. Germline assignment: CDR1 SNHLY and CDR2 FYNNEI. The ends were cut back, 6 bases at V and 6 bases at J, with 24 bases in the middle. CDR3 in amino acids: CASRELPGDGIREQYF. As DNA, the CDR3 is TGTGCCAGCAGGGAACTTCCCGGGGACGGGATTCGCGAGCAGTACTTC.

This chain links TRBV30 with TRBJ2-1, with D hard to call. V was cut by 3 bases and J by 5 bases, with 8 bases left in between. The germline V gene has CDR1 GTSNPN and CDR2 SVGIG (reference sequence). This CDR3 has 12 residues. CDR3 region: CAWRQPNNEQFF. The CDR3 DNA follows: TGTGCCTGGAGACAGCCGAACAATGAGCAGTTCTTC.

This chain links TRBV29-1 with TRBJ2-7; D may be TRBD2 (5 bases). V lost 2 bases to trimming and J lost 3 bases, with 17 bases between them. This CDR3 is 15 amino acids long. CDR1 and CDR2 from the germline V gene are SQVTM and ANQGSEA. In DNA, the CDR3 is TGCAGCGTTGAATTAGGCACTAGAGAGGACTACGAGCAGTACTTC. This translates into CSVELGTREDYEQYF.

The chain couples TRBV9 to TRBJ2-7; TRBD1 might be the D (6 bases). The V gene lost 0 bases and the J gene lost 2 bases, with 9 bases spanning the gap. This CDR3 has 14 amino acids. The germline gives CDR1 SGDLS, CDR2 YYNGEE. The DNA for the CDR3 is TGTGCCAGCAGCGTAGGGGGGACACCCTACGAGCAGTACTTC. This sequence encodes CASSVGGTPYEQYF.

The chain uses TRBV5-1 and TRBJ2-3; TRBD1 is a possible D gene (5 bases). Germline V CDR1 and CDR2: SGHRS, YFSETQ. This CDR3 has 14 amino acids. Trimming shortened V by 0 bases and J by 2 bases, and 7 bases separated the two germline ends. CDR3 sequence (DNA): TGCGCCAGCAGCTTGGGTGGGGCCACAGATACGCAGTATTTT. Protein sequence: CASSLGGATDTQYF.

The chain has TRBV27 and TRBJ2-3, with 7 nucleotides matching TRBD1. This CDR3 spans 16 amino acids. J lost 3 bases, V lost 3 bases, and 9 bases had no gene match. CDR1 MNHEY and CDR2 SMNVEV come from the germline V gene (reference sequence). CDR3 in DNA: TGTGCCAGCAGTTTTCAAGCCCCACAGGGGACAGATACGCAGTATTTT. Translated, it gives CASSFQAPQGTDTQYF.

This clone was found once. The chain links TRBV19 to TRBJ2-5, with 9 positions matching TRBD1. Germline V gene sequence: CDR1 LNHDA, CDR2 SQIVND (reference sequence). The length of the CDR3 is 14 residues. Losses at the gene ends were 5 bases for V and 2 bases for J; bases not matched to a gene: 3. The CDR3 loop is CASSETGGQETQYF. Written as DNA, the CDR3 is TGTGCCAGTAGTGAGACAGGGGGGCAAGAGACCCAGTACTTC.

This chain links TRBV5-4 with TRBJ2-3; D is undetermined. The CDR3 loop spans 15 amino acids. Germline values: CDR1 SGHNT, CDR2 YYREEE (reference sequence). V was cut by 1 base and J by 2 bases, with 11 bases left in between. The DNA for the CDR3 is TGTGCCAGCAGCTTGACCCAGCGCAACACAGATACGCAGTATTTT. It translates to CASSLTQRNTDTQYF.

This rearrangement joins TRBV2 to TRBJ2-1, with 8 bases identical to TRBD2. This CDR3 comprises 14 residues. V shed 2 bases, J shed 6 bases, and the junction held 3 bases outside the gene matches. CDR1 is SNHLY and CDR2 is FYNNEI in the germline V gene. The CDR3 sequence: CASSEREGRNEQFF. The CDR3, as DNA: TGTGCCAGCAGTGAACGGGAGGGCCGCAATGAGCAGTTCTTC. The variable domain in full, completed from reference TRBV2 and TRBJ2-1, reads EPEVTQTPSHQVTQMGQEVILRCVPISNHLYFYWYRQILGQKVEFLVSFYNNEISEKSEIFDDQFSVERPDGSNFTLKIRSTKLEDSAMYFCASSEREGRNEQFFGPGTRLTVL.

J is TRBJ1-1 and V is TRBV29-1; TRBD1 aligns across 10 bases. The CDR3 sequence is 14 residues long. With V trimmed by 7 bases and J by 4 bases, 9 bases remained unmatched. Germline values: CDR1 SQVTM, CDR2 ANQGSEA. The CDR3 nucleotides are TGCAGCGGAGACAGGGGGCTAGGGAGCACTGAAGCTTTCTTT. Its protein product is CSGDRGLGSTEAFF.

The CDR3 protein is CASSSWGSGNNEQFF. Written as DNA, the CDR3 is TGTGCCAGCAGCTCCTGGGGTAGCGGAAACAATGAGCAGTTCTTC. The rearrangement joins TRBV11-2 to TRBJ2-1, with D maybe TRBD2 (6 bases). V was shortened by 4 bases and J by 5 bases, with 15 bases between the two germline ends. The CDR3 loop spans 15 amino acids. Germline CDR1 SGHAT, CDR2 FQNNGV.

This clone appeared a single time. The V gene is TRBV19, the J gene TRBJ1-1; TRBD1 aligns across 10 bases. The CDR3 consists of 14 residues. Germline loops: CDR1 LNHDA, CDR2 SQIVND (reference sequence). V trimming: 3 bases; J trimming: 7 bases; junction bases outside the gene matches: 5. The CDR3: CASSITGTGVEAFF. The CDR3 nucleotides read TGTGCCAGTAGTATTACCGGGACAGGGGTTGAAGCTTTCTTT. Supplemented by reference TRBV19 and TRBJ1-1, the full variable domain reads DGGITQSPKYLFRKEGQNVTLSCEQNLNHDAMYWYRQDPGQGLRLIYYSQIVNDFQKGDIAEGYSVSREKKESFPLTVTSAQKNPTAFYLCASSITGTGVEAFFGQGTRLTVV.

J is TRBJ2-1 and V is TRBV19, with D uncertain. V was pared by 4 bases and J by 9 bases, with 22 bases between. The CDR3 is 16 residues long. The germline CDR1 and CDR2 sequences are LNHDA and SQIVND (reference sequence). CDR3 sequence: CASSTTESLGISEQFF. The CDR3 DNA is TGTGCCAGTAGTACTACGGAGAGCCTGGGCATTAGTGAGCAGTTCTTC. The complete variable domain, with remaining parts taken from reference TRBV19 and TRBJ2-1, reads DGGITQSPKYLFRKEGQNVTLSCEQNLNHDAMYWYRQDPGQGLRLIYYSQIVNDFQKGDIAEGYSVSREKKESFPLTVTSAQKNPTAFYLCASSTTESLGISEQFFGPGTRLTVL.

This CDR3 reads CASGRGGTEAFF. CDR3 sequence (DNA): TGTGCCAGCGGTAGGGGTGGCACTGAAGCTTTCTTT. V and J are TRBV6-6 and TRBJ1-1; tentatively, D is TRBD1 (5 bases). Germline lookup yields CDR1 MNHNY and CDR2 SVGAGI (reference sequence). The CDR3 extends over 12 amino acids. The V and J ends lost 8 bases and 4 bases respectively, with 11 bases between them.

The chain joins TRBV5-1 to TRBJ1-1; maybe TRBD1 (5 bases). V was shortened by 4 bases and J by 5 bases, with 18 bases between the two germline ends. The CDR3 spans 15 residues. The germline V gene encodes CDR1 SGHRS and CDR2 YFSETQ. The CDR3 sequence: CASSPTRGVGTEAFF. CDR3 nucleotide sequence: TGCGCCAGCAGCCCCACGCGGGGGGTGGGAACTGAAGCTTTCTTT.

The chain uses TRBV28 and TRBJ2-7; tentatively, D is TRBD1 or TRBD2 (5 bases each). V lost 6 bases, J lost 1 base, and 16 bases lay in between. The CDR3 loop spans 15 amino acids. Germline V CDR1 and CDR2: MDHEN, SYDVKM. CDR3 protein: CASSPEGSWSYEQYF. CDR3 in DNA: TGTGCCAGCAGCCCTGAGGGGTCGTGGTCCTACGAGCAGTACTTC.

The chain has TRBV10-3 and TRBJ2-7; D gene unclear. The V and J ends lost 8 bases and 1 base respectively, with 12 bases between them. Per the germline V gene, CDR1 is ENHRY and CDR2 is SYGVKD. CDR3 length equals 13 residues. CDR3 sequence reads: CAIGSPPSYEQYF. The DNA for the CDR3 is TGTGCCATCGGTTCTCCCCCTTCCTACGAGCAGTACTTC.

The rearrangement uses TRBV19 and TRBJ1-5; D is unresolved. Trimming took off 4 bases at V and 5 bases at J, with 12 bases between the two ends. The CDR3 is 14 amino acids. Germline V gene sequence: CDR1 LNHDA, CDR2 SQIVND (reference sequence). The DNA of the CDR3 is TGTGCCAGTAGTACAGACGGCAGCTATCAGCCCCAGCATTTT. This encodes CASSTDGSYQPQHF.

The chain employs TRBV5-1 and TRBJ2-7; maybe TRBD1 (6 bases). The V gene's germline CDR1 is SGHRS and CDR2 YFSETQ. Trimming pared 4 bases from V and 1 base from J, leaving 9 bases between. There are 13 residues in the CDR3. As DNA, the CDR3 is TGCGCCAGCAGCGACGGACAGTCCTACGAGCAGTACTTC. The encoded protein is CASSDGQSYEQYF.

J is TRBJ2-1 and V is TRBV30; 11 positions match TRBD2. The CDR3 contains 13 residues. V trimming: 5 bases; J trimming: 6 bases; junction bases outside the gene matches: 3. Germline values: CDR1 GTSNPN, CDR2 SVGIG (reference sequence). CDR3 sequence reads: CAWDTSGSNEQFF. CDR3 bases: TGTGCCTGGGATACTAGCGGGAGCAATGAGCAGTTCTTC.

The chain couples TRBV7-3 to TRBJ2-1, with 7 bases aligning to TRBD1. CDR3 length: 15 amino acids. With V trimmed by 5 bases and J by 8 bases, 12 bases remained unmatched. CDR1 SGHTA and CDR2 FQGTGA come from the germline V gene. CDR3 coding DNA: TGTGCCAGCAGCGCCAACCCGGGACAGCGCCATGAGCAGTTCTTC. This encodes CASSANPGQRHEQFF.

The rearrangement joins TRBV28 to TRBJ1-4; no definite D call. CDR3 length: 12 amino acids. Germline V CDR1 and CDR2: MDHEN, SYDVKM. Trimming took 5 bases from V and 4 from J, leaving 5 bases between them. The DNA for the CDR3 is TGTGCCAGCAGTATTCTTAATGAAAAACTGTTTTTT. Protein: CASSILNEKLFF.